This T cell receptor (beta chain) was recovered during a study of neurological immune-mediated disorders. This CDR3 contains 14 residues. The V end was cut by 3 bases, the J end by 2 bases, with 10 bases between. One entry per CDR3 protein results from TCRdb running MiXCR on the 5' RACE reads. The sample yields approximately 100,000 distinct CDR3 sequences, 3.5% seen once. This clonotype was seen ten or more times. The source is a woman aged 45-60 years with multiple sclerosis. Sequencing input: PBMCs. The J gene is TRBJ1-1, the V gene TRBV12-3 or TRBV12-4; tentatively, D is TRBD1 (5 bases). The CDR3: CASSFGRVNTEAFF. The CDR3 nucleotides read TGTGCCAGCAGTTTCGGCAGGGTAAACACTGAAGCTTTCTTT.